This record looks at one TCR beta chain sequence and its context. Its antigen is currently unknown. Sequencing used immunoSEQ multiplex PCR; TCRdb keeps in-frame clones, though not all of them. The sample includes roughly 87,000 clones, roughly 87% of them seen just once. The data derive from a study of PD-L1 blockade in urothelial cancer. About the research overall: From about 2014, patients received atezolizumab, given as 1,200 mg intravenously every 3 weeks. Whole-study findings and limits: Blood TCR clonality below the median before treatment was a predictor of better survival.

The origin of this receptor is a woman in her 70s with urothelial cancer. This material consisted of PBMCs, taken around atezolizumab (anti-PD-L1) treatment.

DNA for the CDR3: TGTGCCACCCGACTAGCGGGAGGAGATACGCAGTATTTT. Its protein product is CATRLAGGDTQYF. V usage is TRBV6-6 and J usage is TRBJ2-3; TRBD2 matches at 13 bases. Germline loops: CDR1 MNHNY, CDR2 SVGAGI (reference sequence). Trimming at V came to 10 bases and at J to 5 bases, leaving 3 bases not matched to a gene. The CDR3 extends over 13 amino acids.